These T cell receptor beta chains were read from a single sample in a study of human T cells and chemical hapten exposure. TCRdb fed the RACE reads into MiXCR, producing one record per CDR3 protein. The sample records tens of thousands of distinct CDR3 sequences, 13% being singletons. Sequencing used whole blood, obtained in connection with sensitization to the hapten diphenylcyclopropenone (DPC). Receptors originate from a woman in her fifties or sixties with alopecia areata. Some clones in this sample may be carry-over from other donors' samples. Both conserved end residues are part of each CDR3. The D gene is left open where the match is weak. The size entry is marked missing in some rows and otherwise reads once, few, many or a size class.

J gene	D gene	V gene	clone size	CDR3 DNA	CDR3 protein
TRBJ2-5	-	TRBV7-9	-	TGTGCCAGCAGCTCCCGTAGCGAGGACATGGGGGAGACCCAGTACTTC	CASSSRSEDMGETQYF
TRBJ1-1	-	TRBV7-6	many	TGTGCCAGCAGGGATTACACTGACACTGAAGCTTTCTTT	CASRDYTDTEAFF
TRBJ1-2	TRBD1	TRBV13	-	TGTGCCAGCAGCTGGACAGGCCGTAACTATGGCTACACCTTC	CASSWTGRNYGYTF
TRBJ2-5	TRBD2	TRBV20-1	-	TGCAGTCCCAGCCTATGGAGCGGGAGAGGCCAAGAGACCCAGTACTTC	CSPSLWSGRGQETQYF
TRBJ2-5	TRBD1	TRBV7-2	-	TGTGCCAGCAGCTTAGCAAGCATCTGGGACAGGGAGGCCCAGTACTTC	CASSLASIWDREAQYF
TRBJ2-2	-	TRBV7-2	once	TGTGCCAGCAGCTTAGGGGCAGGGAACACCGGGGAGCTGTTTTTT	CASSLGAGNTGELFF
TRBJ1-1	TRBD1	TRBV3-1	few	TGTGCCAGCAGCCAAGGACAGGGTGACACTGAAGCTTTCTTT	CASSQGQGDTEAFF
TRBJ1-1	-	TRBV29-1	few	TGCAGCGTTCAGGGTCCAGCGAACACTGAAGCTTTCTTT	CSVQGPANTEAFF
TRBJ2-7	TRBD1	TRBV5-1	-	TGCGCCAGCAGTCCTCAGGGGGACGAGCAGTACTTC	CASSPQGDEQYF
TRBJ2-1	TRBD2	TRBV6-2/TRBV6-3	many	TGTGCCAGCAGAAGGGTTAGCGGGAAATACAATGAGCAGTTCTTC	CASRRVSGKYNEQFF
TRBJ2-5	-	TRBV29-1	many	TGCAGCGCCGGACGAGCCCAAGAGACCCAGTACTTC	CSAGRAQETQYF
TRBJ1-5	-	TRBV18	many	TGTGCCAGCTCACCAGGGGGGGGCGCGTACCAGCCCCAGCATTTT	CASSPGGGAYQPQHF
TRBJ1-5	TRBD1	TRBV11-2	-	TGTGCCAGCAGCTCCCTGACAGGGGGTCAGCAGCCCCAGCATTTT	CASSSLTGGQQPQHF
TRBJ2-1	TRBD2	TRBV29-1	-	TGCAGCGCTGGGGCGGAAGCGGGAGCGGGTGAGCAGTTCTTC	CSAGAEAGAGEQFF
TRBJ1-6	-	TRBV4-2	-	TGTGCCAGCAGCCAAGCGGGGCCAGGAAATAATTCACCCCTCCACTTT	CASSQAGPGNNSPLHF
TRBJ1-2	-	TRBV13	-	TGTGCCAGCAGCCCACCTTCCGGGCGCTATGGCTACACCTTC	CASSPPSGRYGYTF
TRBJ1-6	-	TRBV5-4	many	TGTGCCAGCAGCTCGGGAGGGACGGGCTACAGTTCACCCCTCCACTTT	CASSSGGTGYSSPLHF
TRBJ2-2	TRBD1	TRBV29-1	few	TGCAGCGTTGAAGATCTTGCCAGGGGGACCGGGGAGCTGTTTTTT	CSVEDLARGTGELFF
TRBJ2-1	-	TRBV3-1	-	TGTGCCAGCAGCCAAGGGAGGACCTCCTACAATGAGCAGTTCTTC	CASSQGRTSYNEQFF
TRBJ2-2	-	TRBV3-1	-	TGTGCCAGCAGCCCCCTTTCGTACACCGGGGAGCTGTTTTTT	CASSPLSYTGELFF
TRBJ2-2	-	TRBV7-9	-	TGTGCCAGCAGCTTAGATTCCCCGACCACCGGGGAGCTGTTTTTT	CASSLDSPTTGELFF
TRBJ2-3	TRBD2	TRBV27	many	TGTGCCACCCTAGCGGAATACACAGATACGCAGTATTTT	CATLAEYTDTQYF
TRBJ2-1	TRBD2	TRBV7-9	-	TGTGCCAGCAGCTTAGAACTAGCGGGAACCAATGAGCAGTTCTTC	CASSLELAGTNEQFF
TRBJ2-7	-	TRBV7-9	few	TGTGCCAGCAGCTTAGTCGCCGGGACTCGAAACTACGAGCAGTACTTC	CASSLVAGTRNYEQYF
TRBJ1-5	-	TRBV3-1	-	TGTGCCAGCAGCCAAGGCTTCAACAATCAGCCCCAGCATTTT	CASSQGFNNQPQHF
TRBJ2-1	-	TRBV19	-	TGTGCCAGTAGTTTAACGGACGGATACAATGAGCAGTTCTTC	CASSLTDGYNEQFF
TRBJ1-2	-	TRBV6-9	few	TGTGCCAGCAGTTATAGAAATGGAGCGGATGGCTACACCTTC	CASSYRNGADGYTF
TRBJ2-7	TRBD2	TRBV10-1	-	TGCGCCAGCAGTGAGTTTGCGGGAGGGGCCTACGAGCAGTACTTC	CASSEFAGGAYEQYF
TRBJ2-1	-	TRBV19	many	TGTGCCAGTAGTCCCCGGGGAAGGGGCTCCTACAATGAGCAGTTCTTC	CASSPRGRGSYNEQFF
TRBJ1-1	TRBD1	TRBV20-1	few	TGCAGTGCCAGACCGGGACAGAAGAACACTGAAGCTTTCTTT	CSARPGQKNTEAFF
TRBJ2-1	TRBD2	TRBV6-2/TRBV6-3	few	TGTGCCAGCAGTTACTCGTTCGCGGGAGGGAACAATGAGCAGTTCTTC	CASSYSFAGGNNEQFF
TRBJ2-2	TRBD1	TRBV6-2/TRBV6-3	many	TGTGCCAGCAGTACACTGGGACAGGGGGCGAAAGTTGTCGGGGAGCTGTTTTTT	CASSTLGQGAKVVGELFF
TRBJ1-2	TRBD1	TRBV18	-	TGTGCCAGCTCACCACCGGGACAGGGGGCTAGCTATGGCTACACCTTC	CASSPPGQGASYGYTF
TRBJ1-2	-	TRBV7-8	many	TGTGCCAGCAGCTTACTGGGATGGAACTATGGCTACACCTTC	CASSLLGWNYGYTF
TRBJ2-3	-	TRBV29-1	-	TGCAGCGTTGCAGTACTTGAGGGATATACGCAGTATTTT	CSVAVLEGYTQYF
TRBJ2-1	-	TRBV29-1	-	TGCAGCGTACTAGCTGTAGACCTCAATGAGCAGTTCTTC	CSVLAVDLNEQFF
TRBJ2-1	-	TRBV2	-	TGTGCCAGCAGTGAAGTAATTAACCCCCGCTCCTACAATGAGCAGTTCTTC	CASSEVINPRSYNEQFF
TRBJ2-3	TRBD2	TRBV12-3/TRBV12-4	many	TGTGCCAGCAGGTCCCTAGCGGGCTTCAAGTATTTT	CASRSLAGFKYF
TRBJ2-1	-	TRBV7-8	once	TGTGCCAGCACCATAGAGCTCCGGTACACCTACAATGGGCAGTTCTTC	CASTIELRYTYNGQFF
TRBJ2-7	-	TRBV18	few	TGTGCCAGCTCACCCGGGACGGATACCTACGAGCAGTACTTC	CASSPGTDTYEQYF
TRBJ2-7	TRBD2	TRBV18	-	TGTGCCAGCTCACCAAAGCAGGGACTAGCGGGAGGAGGGTACGAGCAGTACTTC	CASSPKQGLAGGGYEQYF
TRBJ2-7	-	TRBV5-1	many	TGCGCCAGCAGCTTGGAGACGGCTGGCGAGCAGTACTTC	CASSLETAGEQYF
TRBJ1-6	-	TRBV7-9	many	TGTGCCAGCAGCCTAACAGGGAATTGGGATTCACCCCTCCACTTT	CASSLTGNWDSPLHF
TRBJ2-2	TRBD1	TRBV12-3/TRBV12-4	-	TGTGCCAGCACCTGGGACAGACCCACCGGGGAGCTGTTTTTT	CASTWDRPTGELFF
TRBJ2-7	TRBD1	TRBV29-1	many	TGCAGCGCCAGGACAGGGATGAGGGTCGACGAGCAGTACTTC	CSARTGMRVDEQYF